The TCR beta chain described here comes from a study of blood T cell repertoires in COVID-19. The data were produced by immunoSEQ multiplex PCR, yet TCRdb's version contains in-frame clones alone and is incomplete. The data show approximately 37,000 clones, with around 90% seen just once and over 9% held by the top ten. The CDR3 covers 15 residues. Germline CDR1 and CDR2: LGHDT and YNNKEL (reference sequence). V gave up 4 bases and J gave up 5 bases; unmatched junction bases: 9. Input material: peripheral blood. This chain uses TRBV3-1 (or the pseudogene TRBV3-2) with TRBJ2-5; TRBD1 matches 8 bases. The TCR originated in a human donor in a cohort sampled during active COVID-19. CDR3 in DNA: TGTGCCAGCAGCCCGATAGGCAGGGGGCAGGAGACCCAGTACTTC. Amino acid sequence: CASSPIGRGQETQYF.